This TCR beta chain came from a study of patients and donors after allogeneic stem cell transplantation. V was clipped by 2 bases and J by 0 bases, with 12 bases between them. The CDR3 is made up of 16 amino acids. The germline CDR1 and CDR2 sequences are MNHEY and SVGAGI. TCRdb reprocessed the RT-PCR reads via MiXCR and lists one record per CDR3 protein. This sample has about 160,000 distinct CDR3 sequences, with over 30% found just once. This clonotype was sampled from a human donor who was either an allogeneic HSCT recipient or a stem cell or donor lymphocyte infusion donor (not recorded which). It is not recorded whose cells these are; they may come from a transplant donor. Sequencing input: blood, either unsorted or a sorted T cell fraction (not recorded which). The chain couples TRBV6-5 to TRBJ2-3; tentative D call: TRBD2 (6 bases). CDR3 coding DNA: TGTGCCAGCAGTTACCGATCAGGAGGGAGCACAGATACGCAGTATTTT. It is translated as CASSYRSGGSTDTQYF.